Reported below is one T cell receptor beta chain. Its antigen is currently unknown. The data were taken from a study of cytomegalovirus exposure and HLA in healthy donors. Whole-study results and caveats: Some segments of the V type, notably TRBV6-2 and TRBV6-3, were excluded as indistinguishable. A later analysis reportedly identified an Asian-associated ancestry cluster as carrying fewer N-insertions than the approximately 620-donor mean. When analyzed later, a missense DCLRE1C variant was found to be linked to TCR beta V- and J-gene trimming. Researchers reported from a later analysis that most CMV-associated TCR beta chains appeared HLA-restricted.

The CDR3 sequence is 19 residues long. CDR1 SGHTA and CDR2 FQGNSA come from the germline V gene. The V and J ends lost 2 bases and 4 bases, in that order; junction bases with no gene match: 11. PCR was performed using 60 Vbeta and 13 Jbeta primers. The repertoire was sequenced with immunoSEQ multiplex PCR; TCRdb's copy has only in-frame clones and lacks some. The profile shows fewer than 200,000 clones, about 79% of them singletons. This receptor was taken from a female donor in good health and CMV-seronegative. Sequenced: PBMCs. The chain recombines TRBV7-2 with TRBJ1-4, with 12 bases identical to TRBD1. CDR3 nucleotides: TGTGCCAGCAGCTTACCGACCGGGACAGGGGGCCTCATTAATGAAAAACTGTTTTTT. This translates into CASSLPTGTGGLINEKLFF.